Listed below are T cell receptor beta chains from one sample, sequenced in a study of cytomegalovirus exposure and HLA in healthy donors. Profiling relied on immunoSEQ multiplex PCR, and the TCRdb table lists in-frame clones only, not all of them. This table has 200,000 to 250,000 clones, roughly 91% appearing once. The source material was PBMCs. These receptors were obtained from a woman aged 18-29 years in good health and CMV-seronegative. CDR3s include the opening cysteine and the closing phenylalanine or tryptophan. A D gene is named only where the DNA matches it firmly. A row's size may be missing; if present it is once, few, many or a size class.

clone size,J gene,V gene,D gene,CDR3 DNA,CDR3 protein
-,TRBJ2-7,TRBV7-9,TRBD1,TGTGCCAGCAGCGGACAGGGCTACGAGCAGTACTTC,CASSGQGYEQYF
-,TRBJ2-7,TRBV4-1,TRBD1,TGCGCCAGCAGCTCAATAGGGGGCCACGAGCAGTACTTC,CASSSIGGHEQYF
few,TRBJ2-2,TRBV15,-,TGTGCCACCAGCGCCCCAGGGATTAACACCGGGGAGCTGTTTTTT,CATSAPGINTGELFF
-,TRBJ2-2,TRBV5-1,TRBD2,TGCGCCAGCAGCTTGCCTAGCGGGGGGTACTGGAACCCAGGCGGGGAGCTGTTTTTT,CASSLPSGGYWNPGGELFF
once,TRBJ2-3,TRBV5-6,-,TGTGCCAGCAGCGCCGGTACAGATACGCAGTATTTT,CASSAGTDTQYF
-,TRBJ2-7,TRBV7-3,TRBD1,TGTGCCAGCGGCCAAGGGACAGGGATGGGGGAGCAGTACTTC,CASGQGTGMGEQYF
-,TRBJ2-3,TRBV19,-,TGTGCCAGTAGTATGTATAGCACAGATACGCAGTATTTT,CASSMYSTDTQYF
-,TRBJ1-4,TRBV4-2,-,TGTGCCAGCAGCCAAGTCCACAGATCGAATGAAAAACTGTTTTTT,CASSQVHRSNEKLFF
-,TRBJ1-2,TRBV30,-,TGTGCCTGCGTGAGGACAGCATCTAACTATGGCTACACCTTC,CACVRTASNYGYTF
-,TRBJ2-2,TRBV5-6,-,TGTGCCAGCAGTGGTGCCATTAAAGCCAACACCGGGGAGCTGTTTTTT,CASSGAIKANTGELFF
-,TRBJ1-2,TRBV7-2,-,TGTGCCAGCAGCTTAGAGACCCCCTGGGCCTATGGCTACACCTTC,CASSLETPWAYGYTF
-,TRBJ2-7,TRBV11-3,-,TGTGCCAGCAGCCCCGATGGGGGGACCCACGAGCAGTACTTC,CASSPDGGTHEQYF
-,TRBJ2-2,TRBV2,-,TGTGCCAGCACTAGTTACGGGGAGCTGTTTTTT,CASTSYGELFF
-,TRBJ2-7,TRBV7-2,TRBD1,TGTGCCAGCAGCAGGGACAGGAGCTCCTACGAGCAGTACTTC,CASSRDRSSYEQYF
-,TRBJ2-2,TRBV7-8,-,TGTGCCAGCAGCTTAGGGGTCGGACTCACCGGGGAGCTGTTTTTT,CASSLGVGLTGELFF
-,TRBJ2-5,TRBV7-2,-,TGTGCCAGCAGCTTGGGGCTAGAGACCCAGTACTTC,CASSLGLETQYF
-,TRBJ2-3,TRBV4-3,-,TGCGCCAGCAGCCAAGATTTTGGACAGACCCGGGGAGATACGCAGTATTTT,CASSQDFGQTRGDTQYF
-,TRBJ2-2,TRBV2,TRBD1,TGTGCCAGCAGTGACGGGACAGGGGGGACCGGGGAGCTGTTTTTT,CASSDGTGGTGELFF
-,TRBJ1-2,TRBV4-2,TRBD1,TGTGCCAGCAGCCTGGACAGGGACTATGGCTACACCTTC,CASSLDRDYGYTF
-,TRBJ1-1,TRBV7-8,-,TGTGCCAGCAGCTTAGACGCGGGACTCAACACTGAAGCTTTCTTT,CASSLDAGLNTEAFF
-,TRBJ2-2,TRBV27,TRBD1,TGTGCCAGCAGTTCGACAGGGTCGAACACCGGGGAGCTGTTTTTT,CASSSTGSNTGELFF
-,TRBJ2-1,TRBV13,TRBD2,TGTGCCAGCAGCTCAGGACTAGCGGGAGAGGGTGAGCAGTTCTTC,CASSSGLAGEGEQFF
-,TRBJ2-1,TRBV5-1,-,TGCGCCAGCAGCCCAGGCCATGGTTCCTCCTACAATGAGCAGTTCTTC,CASSPGHGSSYNEQFF
-,TRBJ1-5,TRBV6-5,TRBD1,TGTGCCAGCAGTTACGGTGCAGGGGGTGGTCAGCCCCAGCATTTT,CASSYGAGGGQPQHF
-,TRBJ2-2,TRBV9,-,TGTGCCAGCAGCGTAGGGGGCAACACCGGGGAGCTGTTTTTT,CASSVGGNTGELFF
-,TRBJ1-5,TRBV4-1,-,TGCGCCAGCGGGACTCCCAATCAGCCCCAGCATTTT,CASGTPNQPQHF
-,TRBJ2-1,TRBV19,TRBD2,TGTGCCAGTAGTATATCGGGAACTATCGGACTAGCGGGGGAGTCATACAATGAGCAGTTCTTC,CASSISGTIGLAGESYNEQFF
-,TRBJ2-1,TRBV14,TRBD2,TGTGCCAGCAACAGGAGGCTAGCGGGGTACAATGAGCAGTTCTTC,CASNRRLAGYNEQFF
-,TRBJ2-7,TRBV7-7,-,TGTGCCAGCAGCTTAGGACAGTCGCGTTCCTCCGAGCAGTACTTC,CASSLGQSRSSEQYF
-,TRBJ1-2,TRBV19,-,TGTGCCAGTAGTGACACCTCAGGGGCAATAGGCGGCTACACCTTC,CASSDTSGAIGGYTF
-,TRBJ1-3,TRBV7-9,TRBD1,TGTGCCAGCAGCGGGACAGGGACGGACACCATATATTTT,CASSGTGTDTIYF
-,TRBJ2-5,TRBV15,TRBD1,TGTGCCACCAGCCGGGACAGGGGCTCAGAGACCCAGTACTTC,CATSRDRGSETQYF
-,TRBJ1-5,TRBV7-9,-,TGTGCCAGCAGCTTTAATAGCAATCAGCCCCAGCATTTT,CASSFNSNQPQHF
-,TRBJ1-3,TRBV6-5,-,TGTGCCAGCAGCACAGGTGACTCTGGAAACACCATATATTTT,CASSTGDSGNTIYF
few,TRBJ1-5,TRBV19,-,TGTGCCAGTAAATGGGCAGGGGCCCTCAATCAGCCCCAGCATTTT,CASKWAGALNQPQHF
-,TRBJ2-2,TRBV6-5,TRBD2,TGTGCCAGCAGCGGACTAGCGAACACCGGGGAGCTGTTTTTT,CASSGLANTGELFF
-,TRBJ2-7,TRBV7-9,TRBD2,TGTGCCAGCAACCTCCGCGGGACTAGCGACTACGAGCAGTACTTC,CASNLRGTSDYEQYF
-,TRBJ1-1,TRBV5-5,-,TGTGCCAGCAGCTTGCGGTCCGGGGTCTCATCGGAAGCTTTCTTT,CASSLRSGVSSEAFF
-,TRBJ1-4,TRBV18,TRBD1,TGTGCCAGCTCCCGACAGGGAACTAATGAAAAACTGTTTTTT,CASSRQGTNEKLFF
-,TRBJ1-6,TRBV4-3,TRBD1,TGCGCCAGCAGCCGGGTACAAGGACAGGGGAATTCACCCCTCCACTTT,CASSRVQGQGNSPLHF
-,TRBJ1-2,TRBV7-2,TRBD1,TGTGCCAGCAGCCAGGGGACAGGGGGAAGCTATGGCTACACCTTC,CASSQGTGGSYGYTF
-,TRBJ2-7,TRBV5-4,-,TGTGCCAGCAGCTTGGCATCCAGCTACGAGCAGTACTTC,CASSLASSYEQYF
-,TRBJ2-3,TRBV30,-,TGTGCCTGGGCACGGGGGTGGGCAGATACGCAGTATTTT,CAWARGWADTQYF
-,TRBJ2-3,TRBV4-2,TRBD2,TGTGCCAGCAGCCAAGGCACAGCGGGAGAACCAGATACGCAGTATTTT,CASSQGTAGEPDTQYF
-,TRBJ2-5,TRBV7-3,TRBD1,TGTGCCAGCAGCCGGATAGGGACAGGGGGCTTAGAGACCCAGTACTTC,CASSRIGTGGLETQYF
-,TRBJ2-1,TRBV20-1,-,TGCAGTGCTAGAGGCCGGGTCGGGCAGTTCTTC,CSARGRVGQFF